This is a list of T cell receptor beta chains from one sample in a study of control samples from healthy donors and cancer patients. Measured with immunoSEQ multiplex PCR; TCRdb has only the in-frame clones, and not every one. Of about 35,000 clones listed, over 85% are singletons. Specimen: PBMCs. These receptors were obtained from a man between 35 and 55 years old with colorectal cancer. Both conserved end residues are part of each CDR3. D genes are given only for firm matches. The size entry is marked missing in some rows and otherwise reads once, few, many or a size class.

>TRBJ2-5|NA|TRBV7-2|TRBD2
CASSSSGGKQETQYF
TGTGCCAGCAGCTCTAGCGGGGGGAAACAAGAGACCCAGTACTTC
>TRBJ1-2|NA|TRBV11-3|NA
CASSVKDAIYGYTF
TGTGCCAGCAGCGTGAAGGACGCAATCTATGGCTACACCTTC
>TRBJ1-4|NA|TRBV19|NA
CASSVGPTATNEKLFF
TGTGCCAGTAGTGTAGGACCGACAGCAACTAATGAAAAACTGTTTTTT
>TRBJ2-3|NA|TRBV27|NA
CASSFPRGGTDTQYF
TGTGCCAGCAGTTTTCCGAGGGGGGGAACAGATACGCAGTATTTT
>TRBJ2-7|NA|TRBV6-5|NA
CASSSTYEQYF
TGTGCCAGCAGTTCTACCTACGAGCAGTACTTC
>TRBJ1-2|NA|TRBV19|NA
CASSKRDRDRRVGYTF
TGTGCCAGTAGTAAACGGGACCGGGACCGACGAGTCGGCTACACCTTC
>TRBJ2-1|NA|TRBV18|TRBD2
CASSPQGGGGSSYNEQFF
TGTGCCAGCTCACCACAAGGCGGGGGGGGAAGCTCCTACAATGAGCAGTTCTTC
>TRBJ2-7|NA|TRBV5-1|NA
CASSFGDSYEQYF
TGCGCCAGCAGCTTTGGTGATTCGTACGAGCAGTACTTC
>TRBJ1-5|NA|TRBV5-3|NA
CARETSCQHF
TGTGCCAGAGAGACGTCTTGCCAGCATTTT
>TRBJ2-5|NA|TRBV15|TRBD2
CATTAGGTSGGQETQYF
TGTGCCACCACCGCGGGGGGGACTAGCGGGGGCCAAGAGACCCAGTACTTC
>TRBJ2-7|NA|TRBV6-5|TRBD2
CASSYYLESKRGEQYF
TGTGCCAGCAGTTATTATCTGGAGTCCAAGCGGGGCGAGCAGTACTTC
>TRBJ2-1|NA|TRBV7-3|NA
CASSLERLNEQFF
TGTGCCAGCAGCTTAGAAAGATTGAATGAGCAGTTCTTC
>TRBJ2-5|NA|TRBV7-9|NA
CASSPFSGVETQYF
TGTGCCAGCAGCCCCTTTAGTGGGGTGGAGACCCAGTACTTC
>TRBJ2-7|NA|TRBV4-3|TRBD2
CASSRTLAGVYEQYF
TGCGCCAGCAGCCGCACACTAGCGGGGGTGTACGAGCAGTACTTC
>TRBJ1-2|NA|TRBV20-1|TRBD1
CSARQGRGYTF
TGCAGTGCACGACAGGGGAGGGGCTACACCTTC
>TRBJ1-6|NA|TRBV19|NA
CASSIGFRSPLHF
TGTGCCAGTAGTATAGGTTTTCGGTCACCCCTCCACTTT
>TRBJ1-6|NA|TRBV18|TRBD1
CASSLDRGLNSPLHF
TGTGCCAGCTCCCTGGACAGGGGGCTAAATTCACCCCTCCACTTT
>TRBJ2-3|NA|TRBV7-3|TRBD2
CASSPTSGGRSDTQYF
TGTGCCAGCAGCCCAACTAGCGGGGGGAGATCAGATACGCAGTATTTT
>TRBJ2-2|NA|TRBV3-1/TRBV3-2|NA
CASSQVGEVSTGELFF
TGTGCCAGCAGCCAAGTGGGGGAAGTAAGCACCGGGGAGCTGTTTTTT
>TRBJ2-2|NA|TRBV7-3|TRBD2
CASRREAGELFF
TGTGCCAGCAGACGGGAGGCCGGGGAGCTGTTTTTT
>TRBJ2-7|NA|TRBV6-5|TRBD1
CASSYGTGYNEQYF
TGTGCCAGCAGTTACGGGACAGGGTACAACGAGCAGTACTTC
>TRBJ2-7|NA|TRBV5-1|TRBD1
CASSLARGQGVAEQYF
TGCGCCAGCAGCTTGGCCCGAGGACAGGGGGTCGCCGAGCAGTACTTC
>TRBJ2-1|once|TRBV2|TRBD1
CARRTGRGDEQFF
TGTGCCAGAAGGACAGGGAGAGGCGATGAGCAGTTCTTC
>TRBJ1-1|NA|TRBV6-1|NA
CASSDERGTEAFF
TGTGCCAGCAGTGATGAAAGGGGAACTGAAGCTTTCTTT
>TRBJ2-6|once|TRBV5-8|NA
CASSLVVGVSGANVLTF
TGTGCCAGCAGCTTGGTTGTGGGGGTCTCTGGGGCCAACGTCCTGACTTTC
>TRBJ2-3|NA|TRBV10-3|NA
CAISERGPSSTDTQYF
TGTGCCATCAGTGAGAGGGGACCGTCTAGCACAGATACGCAGTATTTT
>TRBJ1-1|NA|TRBV6-5|TRBD1
CASNKDRGNTEAFF
TGTGCCAGCAATAAGGACAGGGGGAACACTGAAGCTTTCTTT
>TRBJ2-5|once|TRBV5-6|NA
CASSFVSSSETQYF
TGTGCCAGCAGCTTCGTTTCTAGCTCTGAGACCCAGTACTTC
>TRBJ1-3|NA|TRBV23-1|NA
CASSIPRQTRGGTLATIYF
TGCGCCAGCAGTATTCCCCGACAGACCCGCGGCGGAACACTCGCAACCATATATTTT
>TRBJ1-5|NA|TRBV6-5|NA
CASSSLESNQPQHF
TGTGCCAGCAGTTCGCTCGAGAGCAATCAGCCCCAGCATTTT
>TRBJ1-2|NA|TRBV4-1|TRBD1
CASSPGDSPLRGYTF
TGCGCCAGCAGCCCAGGGGACAGTCCTCTGCGGGGCTACACCTTC
>TRBJ2-7|NA|TRBV5-6|NA
CASSYLHSLSYEQYF
TGTGCCAGCAGCTACCTGCACTCCCTAAGCTACGAGCAGTACTTC
>TRBJ2-1|NA|TRBV6-5|NA
CASRPLLVPYNEQFF
TGTGCCAGCAGGCCCCTCCTAGTTCCCTACAATGAGCAGTTCTTC
>TRBJ2-1|NA|TRBV7-2|NA
CASRADTGVGEQFF
TGTGCCAGCAGGGCAGATACGGGGGTTGGGGAGCAGTTCTTC
>TRBJ1-1|NA|TRBV5-1|NA
CASSLDGLMNTEAFF
TGCGCCAGCAGCTTGGACGGCTTGATGAACACTGAAGCTTTCTTT
>TRBJ1-5|NA|TRBV19|NA
CASQQPGGRGQPQHF
TGTGCCAGCCAACAACCGGGGGGGCGCGGGCAGCCCCAGCATTTT
>TRBJ2-5|NA|TRBV14|TRBD1
CASSQDQGAPETQYF
TGTGCCAGCAGCCAAGATCAGGGGGCGCCGGAGACCCAGTACTTC
>TRBJ2-7|NA|TRBV9|NA
CASSVLDSPSYEQYF
TGTGCCAGCAGCGTTTTGGACAGCCCGTCCTACGAGCAGTACTTC
>TRBJ2-5|NA|TRBV11-3|NA
CASSSGLQLSPLNVETQYF
TGTGCCAGCAGCTCCGGGCTTCAGCTAAGTCCCTTAAACGTGGAGACCCAGTACTTC
>TRBJ2-2|NA|TRBV9|TRBD1
CASSLAGGTGELFF
TGTGCCAGCAGCCTGGCAGGGGGCACCGGGGAGCTGTTTTTT
>TRBJ2-7|NA|TRBV2|NA
CASSEYGEQYF
TGTGCCAGCAGTGAATATGGCGAGCAGTACTTC
>TRBJ1-1|NA|TRBV15|NA
CATSRGGGAPTEAFF
TGTGCCACCAGCAGGGGCGGGGGGGCGCCCACTGAAGCTTTCTTT
>TRBJ2-7|NA|TRBV5-1|NA
CASSLGWTYEQYF
TGCGCCAGCAGCTTGGGATGGACCTACGAGCAGTACTTC
>TRBJ2-7|once|TRBV20-1|NA
CSASQTYEQYF
TGCAGTGCTAGTCAGACCTACGAGCAGTACTTC
>TRBJ2-7|NA|TRBV5-1|TRBD2
CASSLTSSGGALDEQYF
TGCGCCAGCAGCTTGACCTCCAGCGGGGGGGCCCTGGACGAGCAGTACTTC
>TRBJ2-7|NA|TRBV30|TRBD1
CAWSQTGDRNF
TGTGCCTGGAGTCAAACAGGGGATCGGAACTTC
>TRBJ2-2|NA|TRBV7-3|NA
CASSLGNTGELFF
TGTGCCAGCAGCTTGGGGAACACCGGGGAGCTGTTTTTT
>TRBJ2-3|few|TRBV12-3/TRBV12-4|NA
CASSRAGDTQYF
TGTGCCAGCAGTCGAGCAGGGGATACGCAGTATTTT
>TRBJ2-5|NA|TRBV5-1|NA
CASSLEETQYF
TGCGCCAGCAGCTTGGAGGAGACCCAGTACTTC
>TRBJ2-3|NA|TRBV2|TRBD2
CASTSGGKEDTQYF
TGTGCCAGCACCAGCGGGGGGAAGGAAGATACGCAGTATTTT
>TRBJ1-4|NA|TRBV9|TRBD1
CASSKDRGPPNEKLFF
TGTGCCAGCAGTAAGGACAGGGGTCCGCCTAATGAAAAACTGTTTTTT
>TRBJ2-5|NA|TRBV7-8|NA
CANSRGQQETQYF
TGTGCCAACTCCCGAGGGCAGCAAGAGACCCAGTACTTC
>TRBJ1-1|NA|TRBV5-6|NA
CASSYVHGTEAFF
TGTGCCAGCAGTTACGTTCACGGCACTGAAGCTTTCTTT
>TRBJ1-1|NA|TRBV7-8|NA
CASSATEGSTEAFF
TGTGCCAGCAGCGCCACTGAGGGGAGCACTGAAGCTTTCTTT
>TRBJ2-3|once|TRBV7-8|NA
CASMRADTQYF
TGTGCCAGCATGAGGGCAGATACGCAGTATTTT
>TRBJ2-5|NA|TRBV9|TRBD1
CASSVGRGQHQETQYF
TGTGCCAGCAGCGTAGGCCGGGGACAGCACCAAGAGACCCAGTACTTC
>TRBJ1-6|NA|TRBV27|NA
CASRPREDSYNSPLHF
TGTGCCAGCAGACCCCGGGAGGACTCCTATAATTCACCCCTCCACTTT
>TRBJ2-7|NA|TRBV4-1|TRBD2
CASSQDSGGADEQYF
TGCGCCAGCAGCCAAGATAGCGGGGGGGCCGACGAGCAGTACTTC
>TRBJ1-6|NA|TRBV7-2|NA
CASSFRFYNSPLHF
TGTGCCAGCAGCTTTAGGTTCTATAATTCACCCCTCCACTTT
>TRBJ1-1|NA|TRBV18|NA
CASSLRQVKNTEAFF
TGTGCCAGCTCACTTAGACAGGTTAAGAACACTGAAGCTTTCTTT